This is a list of T cell receptor beta chains from one sample in a study of cytomegalovirus exposure and HLA in healthy donors. The data were produced by immunoSEQ multiplex PCR, yet TCRdb's version contains in-frame clones alone and is incomplete. Reported are around 78,000 clones; the ten largest clones contain 3% to 4%. The sample was PBMCs. The receptors shown here come from a man in his late teens or twenties in good health and CMV-seropositive. The CDR3 runs from the conserved cysteine through the conserved F or W. Fields, in order: V gene, J gene, D gene, CDR3 DNA, CDR3 protein. D genes are given only for firm matches.

>TRBV6-5|TRBJ1-3|TRBD1
TGTGCCACGAGACAGGGGGCCTCTGGAAACACCATATATTTT
CATRQGASGNTIYF
>TRBV20-1|TRBJ1-2|NA
TGCAGTGCCAGCGAAGGAGGCTACTACACCTTC
CSASEGGYYTF
>TRBV5-1|TRBJ2-3|TRBD2
TGCGCCAGCAGCTTTGGGGGGGACCTGATTAGCACAGATACGCAGTATTTT
CASSFGGDLISTDTQYF
>TRBV9|TRBJ2-5|TRBD2
TGTGCCAGCAGCGTAGGAGGGTGGTGGACTAGCGGACTAGAGACCCAGTACTTC
CASSVGGWWTSGLETQYF
>TRBV14|TRBJ2-7|TRBD1
TGTGCCAGCAGCCAACTAATGACAGGGGTCGCCTACGAGCAGTACTTC
CASSQLMTGVAYEQYF
>TRBV29-1|TRBJ2-1|TRBD2
TGCAGCGTTCAGACTAGCGTACAGAGCTCCTACAATGAGCAGTTCTTC
CSVQTSVQSSYNEQFF
>TRBV5-8|TRBJ1-1|NA
TGTGCCAGCAGCTCGGACACCCTGAGGCCCTTCTCCATGCCGGCTTTCTTT
CASSSDTLRPFSMPAFF
>TRBV29-1|TRBJ2-5|TRBD1
TGCAGCACTAGGGGACAGGGTGCAGAGACCCAGTACTTC
CSTRGQGAETQYF
>TRBV29-1|TRBJ2-7|TRBD2
TGCAGCGTTGAAGATACCCTCGGCGGGAGGTCCTCCTACGAGCAGTACTTC
CSVEDTLGGRSSYEQYF
>TRBV25-1|TRBJ1-5|TRBD1
TGTGCCAGCAGTCCTGGACAGGGGAGCAATCAGCCCCAGCATTTT
CASSPGQGSNQPQHF
>TRBV27|TRBJ1-2|TRBD1
TGTGCCAGCTGGACAGGGGGTACCTATGGCTACTCCTTC
CASWTGGTYGYSF
>TRBV5-1|TRBJ2-4|NA
TGCGCCAGCAGCCTCTCCGACACCCAAAGGGCCAAAAACATTCAGTACTTC
CASSLSDTQRAKNIQYF
>TRBV6-1|TRBJ2-2|NA
TGTGCCAGCAGTGCACCGGACATCCCGGCCGGGGAGCTGTTTTTT
CASSAPDIPAGELFF
>TRBV5-1|TRBJ1-2|NA
TGCGCCAGCTTTGCAGATGCCTATGGCTACACCTTC
CASFADAYGYTF
>TRBV30|TRBJ1-1|NA
TGTGCCTGGATGGCGGGGGCGAGAACTGAAGCTTTCTTT
CAWMAGARTEAFF
>TRBV18|TRBJ2-1|NA
TGTGCCAGCTCAAAGACTAGTGACAATGAGCAGTTCTTC
CASSKTSDNEQFF
>TRBV11-2|TRBJ2-5|NA
TGTGCCAGCAGCTTATTGGCGGGGTGGGAGACCCAGTACTTC
CASSLLAGWETQYF
>TRBV5-1|TRBJ1-5|NA
TGCGCCAGCAGCTTGGGAGGTGCAGGGTTGGAACAGCCCCAGCATTTT
CASSLGGAGLEQPQHF
>TRBV27|TRBJ2-7|TRBD2
TGTGCCAGCAGTCTTATATCGGCGGGAGACTACGAGCAGTACTTC
CASSLISAGDYEQYF
>TRBV2|TRBJ2-5|TRBD1
TGTGCCAGCAGTAGGACAGGCTTAGAGACCCAGTACTTC
CASSRTGLETQYF
>TRBV10-3|TRBJ2-2|NA
TGTGCCATCGGAGGAGAGAACACCGGGGAGCTGTTTTTT
CAIGGENTGELFF
>TRBV19|TRBJ1-5|NA
TGTGCCAGTAGTATAAAGTCCAGGGATCGACCCCAGCATTTT
CASSIKSRDRPQHF
>TRBV28|TRBJ1-1|NA
TGTGCCAGCATCCCTCCGGGTGGTCGAGGGAGCACTGAAGCTTTCTTT
CASIPPGGRGSTEAFF
>TRBV4-2|TRBJ2-1|NA
TGTGCCAGCGTGGGAGTTTTAGGAGGATTGAAGCAGTTCTTC
CASVGVLGGLKQFF
>TRBV7-6|TRBJ2-5|NA
TGTGCCTCAACCCAGGGAGGAGAGACCCAGTACTTC
CASTQGGETQYF
>TRBV5-1|TRBJ2-5|NA
TGCGCCAGCAGTCAGGACCAAGAGACCCAGTACTTC
CASSQDQETQYF
>TRBV6-5|TRBJ1-2|NA
TGTGCCAGCAGTTACTCGAACAGGGAAGGCTACACCTTC
CASSYSNREGYTF
>TRBV10-3|TRBJ1-2|NA
TGTGCCATCAGTGTACCCGAGACAGGAAAATACTATGGCTACACCTTC
CAISVPETGKYYGYTF
>TRBV6-1|TRBJ2-2|NA
TGTGCCAGCAGTGGACGGTCTGAGGGCGCGCACACCGGGGAGCTGTTTTTT
CASSGRSEGAHTGELFF
>TRBV2|TRBJ2-2|NA
TGTGCCAGCAGTGGGAGGGGGCGCTTCACCGGGGAGCTGTTTTTT
CASSGRGRFTGELFF
>TRBV6-5|TRBJ1-2|NA
TGTGCCAGCAGTTACTCGATGCGAGACTATGGCTACACCTTC
CASSYSMRDYGYTF
>TRBV5-1|TRBJ2-3|TRBD2
TGCGCCAGCAGCTCCACACTAGCGGGGGGGCCTGATACGCAGTATTTT
CASSSTLAGGPDTQYF
>TRBV30|TRBJ2-3|TRBD2
TGTGCCTGGAGGCGGGGACTAGCGGGGTGGACAGATACGCAGTATTTT
CAWRRGLAGWTDTQYF
>TRBV2|TRBJ2-7|NA
TGTGCCAGCAGTGAAGCGAGGGCGTACGAGCAGTACTTC
CASSEARAYEQYF
>TRBV25-1|TRBJ2-1|TRBD2
TGTGCCAGCAGTGATAGCGGGGGAAACTACAATGAGCAGTTCTTC
CASSDSGGNYNEQFF
>TRBV5-1|TRBJ2-7|NA
TGCGCCAGCAGCTTGGGGGGGGTTCCCACCTACGAGCAGTACTTC
CASSLGGVPTYEQYF
>TRBV9|TRBJ1-5|NA
TGCGCCAGCAGCGTGGGGACCGGGGGAAGCAATCAGCCCCAGCATTTT
CASSVGTGGSNQPQHF
>TRBV5-1|TRBJ1-5|TRBD1
TGCGCCAGCAGCTTACTACCGGGACAGGGAGATCAGCCCCAGCATTTT
CASSLLPGQGDQPQHF
>TRBV11-2|TRBJ2-7|TRBD1
TGTGCCAGCAGCCCGGGACAGGGGTTTAGCGAGCAGTACTTC
CASSPGQGFSEQYF
>TRBV9|TRBJ1-3|NA
TGTGCCAGCACCCTCAGCTGGGCAGCATCAGACTCTGGAAACACCATATATTTT
CASTLSWAASDSGNTIYF
>TRBV29-1|TRBJ2-7|TRBD1
TGCAGCGTTTATGACAGGGGCTCCTACGAGCAGTACTTC
CSVYDRGSYEQYF
>TRBV4-1|TRBJ2-4|NA
TGCGCCAGCAGCCAAGATAGAGGAGTTTTAGCCAAAAACATTCAGTACTTC
CASSQDRGVLAKNIQYF
>TRBV2|TRBJ2-2|TRBD1
TGTGCCAGCAGTGAAAAGGGGGCGATAACCGGGGAGCTGTTTTTT
CASSEKGAITGELFF
>TRBV5-1|TRBJ2-7|NA
TGCGCCAGCAGCTGGAGGGCCAAGTCCTACGAGCAGTACTTC
CASSWRAKSYEQYF
>TRBV7-2|TRBJ2-1|TRBD1
TGTGCCAGCAGCCTGGGACAGGGTAGGAACAATGAGCAGTTCTTC
CASSLGQGRNNEQFF
>TRBV5-4|TRBJ2-1|NA
TGTGCCAGCAGCTGGGAGAATGAGCAGTTCTTC
CASSWENEQFF
>TRBV27|TRBJ2-2|NA
TGTGCCAGCAGTTTTAGTTCGCGTGGGGCCTATAGCGGGGAGCTGTTTTTT
CASSFSSRGAYSGELFF